What follows are 20 T cell receptor beta chains derived from one specimen sequenced in a study of monozygotic twins with inflammatory bowel disease (dated by TCRdb to about 2019). Library preparation used 5' RACE. The sequencer listed for this sample is Illumina HiSeq 2500. The reads were reprocessed in TCRdb, with one entry per CDR3 protein sequence and no accompanying DNA. This specimen's table enumerates approximately 390,000 distinct CDR3 sequences. The ten most abundant clones make up 2% to 3% of the sample. The sample comprised blood. These receptors were taken from a human donor with ulcerative colitis or Crohn's disease, or a healthy co-twin of an affected twin (not recorded which).

The chain carries TRBV7-2 and TRBJ2-1; TCRdb lists TRBD2, though no DNA is available to test this call. From germline, CDR1 is SGHTA and CDR2 FQGNSA. CDR3 length equals 16 residues. The CDR3 region is CASSFHSGSSYNEQFF.

The chain carries TRBV4-1 and TRBJ2-1. Germline V gene lookup returns CDR1 MGHRA and CDR2 YSYEKL. This CDR3 region has 13 residues. The CDR3 is CASSQGSSNEQFF.

The chain is built from TRBV12-3 or TRBV12-4 and TRBJ1-3. The CDR3 loop spans 13 amino acids. The CDR3 sequence: CASSRNTGNTIYF.

This sequence joins TRBV5-6 and TRBJ2-1; TCRdb names TRBD1, which stays unverified in the absence of DNA. The CDR3 extends over 14 amino acids. Germline CDR1 reads SGHDT; CDR2 reads YYEEEE. CDR3 amino acids: CASSPGTEYNEQFF.

This chain joins TRBV10-3 and TRBJ2-6. This CDR3 has 15 residues. Germline CDR1 ENHRY, CDR2 SYGVKD. The CDR3 region is CAISGPGSGANVLTF.

The chain uses TRBV29-1 and TRBJ2-1. CDR1 is SQVTM and CDR2 is ANQGSEA in the germline V gene. The CDR3 spans 12 residues. CDR3: CSVEVLGGEQFF.

This chain uses TRBV7-2 with TRBJ2-3. This CDR3 is built from 14 residues. Germline CDR1 and CDR2: SGHTA and FQGNSA. This chain's CDR3 is CASSLDVLFDTQYF.

The CDR3 sequence: CASKQGVYEQYF. The chain employs TRBV28 and TRBJ2-7. There are 12 residues in the CDR3. Looked up from germline, CDR1 is MDHEN and CDR2 is SYDVKM.

The chain has TRBV3-1 and TRBJ2-3; TCRdb's assignment of TRBD2 cannot be checked, as there is no DNA. This CDR3 is built from 15 residues. Germline lookup yields CDR1 LGHDT and CDR2 YNNKEL (reference sequence). The CDR3: CASSQWDGQLDTQYF.

V usage is TRBV29-1 and J usage is TRBJ2-3; TCRdb's D call, TRBD2, is unchecked because there is no DNA. CDR1 SQVTM and CDR2 ANQGSEA come from the germline V gene. CDR3 length: 15 residues. This CDR3 reads CSVGGLAGAYDTQYF.

The V gene is TRBV12-3 or TRBV12-4, the J gene TRBJ2-2. The CDR3 has 14 residues. The CDR3 sequence: CASRRVANTGELFF.

V is TRBV5-1 and J is TRBJ1-1. The CDR3 totals 13 residues. Looked up from germline, CDR1 is SGHRS and CDR2 is YFSETQ. CDR3 sequence: CASSAVVDTEAFF.

The chain is built from TRBV2 and TRBJ1-1; TCRdb returns TRBD1, unconfirmable since there is no DNA. In germline, CDR1 is SNHLY, CDR2 FYNNEI. CDR3 length equals 12 residues. The CDR3 here is CASTPAGVEAFF.

The genes are TRBV11-2 and TRBJ1-1; TCRdb outputs TRBD1, but without DNA this stays unchecked. Germline V lookup: CDR1 SGHAT, CDR2 FQNNGV. The CDR3 has 15 amino acids. CDR3 amino acids: CASSLDWGGPTEAFF.

The chain uses TRBV7-9 and TRBJ2-3. The CDR3 length is 14 residues. Germline V lookup: CDR1 SEHNR, CDR2 FQNEAQ (reference sequence). This CDR3 is CASSSIGLVDTQYF.

This sequence joins TRBV25-1 and TRBJ1-2; TCRdb names TRBD1, which stays unverified in the absence of DNA. CDR1 and CDR2 (germline): MGHDK, SYGVNS. The CDR3 runs 15 residues. CDR3 sequence: CASSARTGQDYGYTF.

V gene TRBV11-1 combines with J gene TRBJ1-5; the TCRdb call, TRBD1, lacks DNA for checking. CDR1 SGHAT and CDR2 FQDESV come from the germline V gene (reference sequence). CDR3 length: 15 residues. The CDR3 region is CASSPPGAGNQPQHF. Full variable domain (missing parts from reference TRBV11-1 and TRBJ1-5): EAEVAQSPRYKITEKSQAVAFWCDPISGHATLYWYRQILGQGPELLVQFQDESVVDDSQLPKDRFSAERLKGVDSTLKIQPAELGDSAMYLCASSPPGAGNQPQHFGDGTRLSIL.

The chain couples TRBV5-1 to TRBJ2-5; no DNA is available, so the TRBD2 call from TCRdb remains unchecked. The germline V gene has CDR1 SGHRS and CDR2 YFSETQ. The CDR3 sequence is 14 residues long. This chain's CDR3 is CASSLRLAQETQYF.

The chain is built from TRBV7-6 and TRBJ2-1. The CDR3 sequence is 14 residues long. Germline V CDR1 and CDR2: SGHVS, FNYEAQ. The CDR3 loop reads CASSERPDDNEQFF.

The V gene is TRBV9, the J gene TRBJ1-2; absent DNA, TCRdb's TRBD1 call cannot be checked. The CDR3 extends over 15 amino acids. From germline, CDR1 is SGDLS and CDR2 YYNGEE. The chain's CDR3 is CASSAQWDGRHGYTF.